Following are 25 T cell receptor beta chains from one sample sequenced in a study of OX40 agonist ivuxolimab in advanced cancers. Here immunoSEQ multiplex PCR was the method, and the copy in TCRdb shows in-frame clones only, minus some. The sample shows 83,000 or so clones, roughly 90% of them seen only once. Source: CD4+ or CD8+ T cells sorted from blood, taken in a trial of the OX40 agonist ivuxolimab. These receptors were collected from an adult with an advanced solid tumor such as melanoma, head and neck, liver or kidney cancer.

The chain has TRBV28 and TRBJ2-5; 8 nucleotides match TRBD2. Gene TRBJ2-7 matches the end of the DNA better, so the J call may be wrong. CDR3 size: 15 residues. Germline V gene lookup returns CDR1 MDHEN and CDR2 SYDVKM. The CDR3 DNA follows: TGTGCCAGCACCACGGCCGGGACTAGCTCCTACGAGCAGTACTTC. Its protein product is CASTTAGTSSYEQYF.

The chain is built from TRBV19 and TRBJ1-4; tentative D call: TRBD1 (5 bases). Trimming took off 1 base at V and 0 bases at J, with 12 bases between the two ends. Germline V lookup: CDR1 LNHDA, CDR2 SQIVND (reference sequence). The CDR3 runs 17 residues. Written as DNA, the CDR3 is TGTGCCAGTAGTATAGGTTCAGGGAAAACAACTAATGAAAAACTGTTTTTT. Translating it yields CASSIGSGKTTNEKLFF.

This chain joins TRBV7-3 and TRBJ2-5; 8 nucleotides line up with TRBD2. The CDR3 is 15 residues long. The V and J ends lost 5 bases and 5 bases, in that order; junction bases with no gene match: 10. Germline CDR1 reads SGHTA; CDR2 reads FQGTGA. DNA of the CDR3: TGTGCCAGCAGCCGGGGACTAGGGGGACGGGAGACCCAGTACTTC. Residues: CASSRGLGGRETQYF.

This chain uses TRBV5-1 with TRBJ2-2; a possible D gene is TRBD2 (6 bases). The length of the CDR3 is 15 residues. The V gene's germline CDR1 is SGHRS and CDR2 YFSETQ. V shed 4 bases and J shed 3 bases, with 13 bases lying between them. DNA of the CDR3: TGCGCCAGCAGCAAAAGACTAGTCGACACCGGGGAGCTGTTTTTT. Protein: CASSKRLVDTGELFF.

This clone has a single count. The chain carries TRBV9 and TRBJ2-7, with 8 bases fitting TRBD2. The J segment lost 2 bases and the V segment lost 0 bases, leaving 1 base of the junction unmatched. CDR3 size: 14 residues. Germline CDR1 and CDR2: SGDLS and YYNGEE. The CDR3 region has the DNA TGTGCCAGCAGCGTAGGGCGGGGGGCCTACGAGCAGTACTTC. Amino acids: CASSVGRGAYEQYF.

The chain's CDR3 is CASSLRAGGSYEQYF. DNA for the CDR3: TGTGCCAGCAGCCTAAGGGCGGGAGGTTCCTACGAGCAGTACTTC. The rearrangement uses TRBV7-9 and TRBJ2-7; TRBD2 matches at 8 bases. Germline loops: CDR1 SEHNR, CDR2 FQNEAQ (reference sequence). V lost 5 bases, J lost 1 base, and 7 bases stayed unmatched. The CDR3 has 15 amino acids.

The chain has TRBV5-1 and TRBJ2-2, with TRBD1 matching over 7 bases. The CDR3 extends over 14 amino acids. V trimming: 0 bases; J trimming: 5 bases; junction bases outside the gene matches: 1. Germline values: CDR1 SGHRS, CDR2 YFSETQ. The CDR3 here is CASSLAGGTGELFF. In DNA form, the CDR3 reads TGCGCCAGCAGCTTGGCAGGGGGAACCGGGGAGCTGTTTTTT.

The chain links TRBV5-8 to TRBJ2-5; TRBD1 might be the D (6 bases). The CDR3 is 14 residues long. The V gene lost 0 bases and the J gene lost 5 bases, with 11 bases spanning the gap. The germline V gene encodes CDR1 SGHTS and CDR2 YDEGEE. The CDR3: CASSLGQAVETQYF. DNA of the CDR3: TGTGCCAGCAGCTTGGGACAGGCAGTGGAGACCCAGTACTTC. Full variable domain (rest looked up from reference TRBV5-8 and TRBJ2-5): EAGVTQSPTHLIKTRGQQATLRCSPISGHTSVYWYQQALGLGLQFLLWYDEGEERNRGNFPPRFSGRQFPNYSSELNVNALELEDSALYLCASSLGQAVETQYFGPGTRLLVL.

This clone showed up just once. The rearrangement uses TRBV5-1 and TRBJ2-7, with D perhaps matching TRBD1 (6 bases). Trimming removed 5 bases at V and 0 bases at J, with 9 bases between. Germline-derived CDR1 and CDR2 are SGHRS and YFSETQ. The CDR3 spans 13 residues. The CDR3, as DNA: TGCGCCAGCAGGAGGACAGACTCCTACGAGCAGTACTTC. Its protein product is CASRRTDSYEQYF.

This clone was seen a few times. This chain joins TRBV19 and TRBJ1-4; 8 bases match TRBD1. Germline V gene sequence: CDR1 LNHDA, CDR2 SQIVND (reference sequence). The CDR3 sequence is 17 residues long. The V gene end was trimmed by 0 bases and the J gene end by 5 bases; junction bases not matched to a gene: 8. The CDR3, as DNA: TGTGCCAGTAGTATAGAGGGCCCCAGGGGGCGAAATGAAAAACTGTTTTTT. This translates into CASSIEGPRGRNEKLFF.

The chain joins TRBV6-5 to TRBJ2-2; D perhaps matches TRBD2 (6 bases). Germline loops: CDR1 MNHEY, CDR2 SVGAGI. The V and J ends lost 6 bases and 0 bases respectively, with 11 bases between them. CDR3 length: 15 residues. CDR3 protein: CASRRGLANTGELFF. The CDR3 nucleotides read TGTGCCAGCAGGAGGGGACTTGCGAACACCGGGGAGCTGTTTTTT.

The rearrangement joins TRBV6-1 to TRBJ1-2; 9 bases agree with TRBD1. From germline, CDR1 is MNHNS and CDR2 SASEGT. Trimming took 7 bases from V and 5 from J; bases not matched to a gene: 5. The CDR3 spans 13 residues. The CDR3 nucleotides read TGTGCCAGCATGAACAGGGGGCCGTATGGCTACACCTTC. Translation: CASMNRGPYGYTF.

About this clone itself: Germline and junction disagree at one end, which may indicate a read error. In nucleotides, the CDR3 is TGCAGCGTCGCGAGTAGGATGGATGGAAACACCATGTATTTT. It specifies CSVASRMDGNTMYF. The chain carries TRBV29-1 and TRBJ1-3, with D unresolved. This CDR3 contains 14 residues. Germline V gene lookup returns CDR1 SQVTM and CDR2 ANQGSEA.

The CDR3 reads CASHRRGTENGYTF. In DNA form, the CDR3 reads TGTGCCAGCCATAGAAGAGGGACGGAGAATGGCTACACCTTC. The chain combines TRBV2 with TRBJ1-2; D is possibly TRBD1 (5 bases). Germline values: CDR1 SNHLY, CDR2 FYNNEI. V was cut by 8 bases and J by 6 bases, with 19 bases left in between. CDR3 length: 14 amino acids.

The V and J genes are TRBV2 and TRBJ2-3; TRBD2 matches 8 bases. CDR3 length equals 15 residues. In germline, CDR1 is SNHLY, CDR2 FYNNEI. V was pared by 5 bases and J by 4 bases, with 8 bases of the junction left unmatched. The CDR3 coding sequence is TGTGCCAGCAGTTCCCCTAGCGGGCGGGCAGATACGCAGTATTTT. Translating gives CASSSPSGRADTQYF.

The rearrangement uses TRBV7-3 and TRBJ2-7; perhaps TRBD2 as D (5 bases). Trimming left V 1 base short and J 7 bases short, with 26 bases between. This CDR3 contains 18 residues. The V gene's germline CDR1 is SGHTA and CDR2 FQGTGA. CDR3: CASSLKPSQAQDYEEQYF. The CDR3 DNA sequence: TGTGCCAGCAGCTTAAAACCCTCCCAGGCACAAGACTACGAGGAGCAGTACTTC. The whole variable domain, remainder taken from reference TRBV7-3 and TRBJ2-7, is GAGVSQTPSNKVTEKGKYVELRCDPISGHTALYWYRQSLGQGPEFLIYFQGTGAADDSGLPNDRFFAVRPEGSVSTLKIQRTERGDSAVYLCASSLKPSQAQDYEEQYFGPGTRLTVT.

Here the CDR3 reads CASSAQSSYNEQFF. CDR3 DNA: TGTGCCAGCAGCGCACAGAGCTCCTACAATGAGCAGTTCTTC. The chain recombines TRBV11-3 with TRBJ2-1, with no clear D. The CDR3 length is 14 residues. The germline gives CDR1 SGHNT, CDR2 YENEEA. The germline V and J ends were trimmed by 5 bases and 0 bases, with 8 bases remaining between them.

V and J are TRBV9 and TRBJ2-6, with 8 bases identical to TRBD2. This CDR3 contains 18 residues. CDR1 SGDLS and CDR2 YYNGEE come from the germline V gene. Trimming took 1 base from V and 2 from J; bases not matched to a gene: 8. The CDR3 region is CASSVTGGPSAGANVLTF. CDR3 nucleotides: TGTGCCAGCAGCGTAACGGGAGGGCCCTCGGCTGGGGCCAACGTCCTGACTTTC.

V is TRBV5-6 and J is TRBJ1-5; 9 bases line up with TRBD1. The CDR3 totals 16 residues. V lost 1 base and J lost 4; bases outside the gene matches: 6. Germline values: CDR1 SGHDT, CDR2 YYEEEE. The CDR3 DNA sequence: TGTGCCAGCAGCTTGTACAGGGGGCTGTCTAATCAGCCCCAGCATTTT. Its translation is CASSLYRGLSNQPQHF.

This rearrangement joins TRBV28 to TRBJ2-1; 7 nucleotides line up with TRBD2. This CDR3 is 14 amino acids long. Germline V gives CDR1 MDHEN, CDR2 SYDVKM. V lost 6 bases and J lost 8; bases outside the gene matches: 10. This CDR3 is CASRGTGTIYEQFF. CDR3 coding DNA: TGTGCCAGCAGGGGAACCGGGACTATCTATGAGCAGTTCTTC.

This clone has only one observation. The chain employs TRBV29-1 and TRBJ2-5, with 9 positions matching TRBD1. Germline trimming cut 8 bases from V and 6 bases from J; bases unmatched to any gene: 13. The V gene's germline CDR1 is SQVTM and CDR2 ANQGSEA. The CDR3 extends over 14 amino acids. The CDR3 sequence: CSLTGTGKGKTQYF. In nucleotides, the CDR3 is TGCAGCCTTACCGGGACAGGGAAGGGAAAGACCCAGTACTTC.

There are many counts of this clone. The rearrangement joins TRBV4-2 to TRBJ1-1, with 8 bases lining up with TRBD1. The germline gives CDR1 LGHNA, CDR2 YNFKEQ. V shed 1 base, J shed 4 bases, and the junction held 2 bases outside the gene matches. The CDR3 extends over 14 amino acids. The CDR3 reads CASSQVDRGTEAFF. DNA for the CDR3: TGTGCCAGCAGCCAAGTTGACAGGGGCACTGAAGCTTTCTTT.

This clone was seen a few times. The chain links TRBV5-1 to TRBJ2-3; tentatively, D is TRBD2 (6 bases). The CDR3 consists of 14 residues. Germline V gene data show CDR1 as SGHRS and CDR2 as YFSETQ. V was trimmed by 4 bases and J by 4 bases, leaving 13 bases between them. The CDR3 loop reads CASSPGTVADTQYF. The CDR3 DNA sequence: TGCGCCAGCAGCCCGGGGACTGTGGCAGATACGCAGTATTTT.

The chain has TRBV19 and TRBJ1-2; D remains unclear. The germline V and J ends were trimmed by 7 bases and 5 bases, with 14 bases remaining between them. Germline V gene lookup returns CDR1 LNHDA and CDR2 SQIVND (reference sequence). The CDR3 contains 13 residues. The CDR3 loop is CASTPGPYYGYTF. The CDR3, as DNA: TGTGCCAGTACCCCCGGTCCCTATTATGGCTACACCTTC. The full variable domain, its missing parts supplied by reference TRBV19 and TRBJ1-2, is DGGITQSPKYLFRKEGQNVTLSCEQNLNHDAMYWYRQDPGQGLRLIYYSQIVNDFQKGDIAEGYSVSREKKESFPLTVTSAQKNPTAFYLCASTPGPYYGYTFGSGTRLTVV.

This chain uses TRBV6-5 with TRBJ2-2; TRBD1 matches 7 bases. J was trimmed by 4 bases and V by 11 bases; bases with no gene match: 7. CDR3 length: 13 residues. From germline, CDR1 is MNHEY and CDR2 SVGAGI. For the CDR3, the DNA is TGTGCCTGTAGGGGGCGGAGCACCGGGGAGCTGTTTTTT. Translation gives CACRGRSTGELFF.